This TCR beta chain was identified during a study of cytotoxic CD8 clonotypes in ibrutinib-treated CLL. Regarding the study as a whole: Public clonotypes were seen rarely and were contracted or stable on treatment.

Germline-derived CDR1 and CDR2 are MDHEN and SYDVKM. Trimming cost V 4 bases and J 2 bases; bases outside gene matches: 6. This CDR3 has 15 amino acids. This clone turned up a few times. What it binds is not known. Using immunoSEQ multiplex PCR, the repertoire was profiled, and TCRdb retains in-frame clones only, with some absent. Among about 120,000 clones listed, approximately 58% were seen once. The chain uses TRBV28 and TRBJ1-2, with TRBD1 matching 8 bases. The starting material was PBMCs, obtained after 24 months of ibrutinib treatment. This receptor was obtained from a human donor with chronic lymphocytic leukemia. CDR3 sequence reads: CASSSQGAGNYGYTF. CDR3 DNA: TGTGCCAGCAGTTCCCAGGGGGCTGGAAACTATGGCTACACCTTC.